Here is one TCR beta chain with its context. As yet, its antigen is unknown. These data are taken from a study of CD8 T cells in ankylosing spondylitis. Study-wide findings and caveats: Blood of patients with ankylosing spondylitis appeared to be characterized by a TCR beta motif of roughly eight highly homologous variants. Disease-linked clones, CD8+, were relatively rare in peripheral blood. Reactive arthritis synovial fluid and blood previously showed some of these motif variants. As reported, disease-linked clones showed significant enrichment in matched ankylosing spondylitis synovial fluid.

TCRdb re-called the 5' RACE reads through MiXCR, storing one row per CDR3 protein. In the table there are about 450,000 distinct CDR3 sequences, roughly 26% of which are singletons. This CDR3 has 15 residues. Trimming pared 3 bases from V and 8 bases from J, leaving 16 bases between. The germline V gene has CDR1 SGHTA and CDR2 FQGNSA. The sample taken for sequencing was blood, either unsorted or a sorted T cell fraction (not recorded which). The receptor was derived from a male donor with ankylosing spondylitis. The V call is TRBV7-2, the J call TRBJ1-4; tentatively, D is TRBD1 (5 bases). The CDR3 nucleotides read TGTGCCAGCAGCTTTTCGGGCAGCCGGGACGAAAAACTGTTTTTT. Encoded protein: CASSFSGSRDEKLFF.